This T cell receptor beta chain was found in a study of cytomegalovirus exposure and HLA in healthy donors. As for the study in general: The platform used for the 120 or so validation repertoires matched that of the roughly 700 first-cohort repertoires, a later analysis reported.

For this clone: What it binds is unknown.

Separate from the approximately 700-subject first cohort was the roughly 130-subject validation cohort, to which the donors belonged. V was trimmed by 3 bases and J by 1 base, leaving 10 bases between them. CDR1 SGHKS and CDR2 YYEKEE come from the germline V gene (reference sequence). The CDR3 spans 14 residues. Produced via immunoSEQ multiplex PCR; TCRdb's table is partial and in-frame only. Altogether 150,000 or so clones are present, about 91% being singletons, with the ten largest covering about 10%. General observations from the study: The study put 150 or so TCR beta chains on its list as cytomegalovirus-associated. Subsequent analysis showed first-cohort TCR clusters tending to co-occur in about 110 validation repertoires.

The receptor comes from a young woman in good health and CMV-seropositive. V gene TRBV5-5 combines with J gene TRBJ2-5; D perhaps matches TRBD2 (6 bases). Material for sequencing was PBMCs. CDR3 amino acids: CASSSWGLQETQYF. The CDR3 DNA sequence: TGTGCCAGCAGCTCCTGGGGACTCCAAGAGACCCAGTACTTC. The variable domain in full, completed from reference TRBV5-5 and TRBJ2-5, reads DAGVTQSPTHLIKTRGQQVTLRCSPISGHKSVSWYQQVLGQGPQFIFQYYEKEERGRGNFPDRFSARQFPNYSSELNVNALLLGDSALYLCASSSWGLQETQYFGPGTRLLVL.